The 32 T cell receptor beta chains listed next were all sequenced from one sample in a study of blood T cell repertoires in COVID-19. Repertoires were generated with immunoSEQ multiplex PCR, while TCRdb's copy carries only in-frame clones and drops some. Of 54,000 or so clones in the sample, around 90% were seen once. Input material: peripheral blood. Receptors originate from a human donor in a cohort sampled during active COVID-19.

The rearrangement links TRBV4-1 to TRBJ2-5; TRBD2 matches at 7 bases. V shed 1 base, J shed 1 base, and the junction held 9 bases outside the gene matches. CDR3 length equals 17 residues. Germline V lookup: CDR1 MGHRA, CDR2 YSYEKL. The CDR3 DNA is TGCGCCAGCAGCCAAGTCGGCCGGACTAGGGGCCAAGAGACCCAGTACTTC. Translation: CASSQVGRTRGQETQYF.

The J gene is TRBJ1-6, the V gene TRBV25-1, with 9 bases aligning to TRBD1. Looked up from germline, CDR1 is MGHDK and CDR2 is SYGVNS. The length of the CDR3 is 14 residues. V dropped 2 bases and J dropped 7; count of bases not matched to a gene: 0. The CDR3 here is CASSEDRGNSPLHF. The CDR3 nucleotides read TGTGCCAGCAGTGAAGACAGGGGGAATTCACCCCTCCACTTT. The whole variable domain, remainder taken from reference TRBV25-1 and TRBJ1-6, is EADIYQTPRYLVIGTGKKITLECSQTMGHDKMYWYQQDPGMELHLIHYSYGVNSTEKGDLSSESTVSRIRTEHFPLTLESARPSHTSQYLCASSEDRGNSPLHFGNGTRLTVT.

The chain joins TRBV5-1 to TRBJ1-5; D call uncertain. V was clipped by 5 bases and J by 0 bases, with 12 bases between them. Germline V gene lookup returns CDR1 SGHRS and CDR2 YFSETQ. The CDR3 runs 15 residues. The CDR3 sequence is CASSPGEYSNQPQHF. As DNA, the CDR3 is TGCGCCAGCAGTCCTGGGGAGTATAGCAATCAGCCCCAGCATTTT.

This chain joins TRBV6-5 and TRBJ2-7; 9 bases line up with TRBD1. The CDR3 is 13 amino acids. V shed 6 bases, J shed 4 bases, and the junction held 4 bases outside the gene matches. CDR1 MNHEY and CDR2 SVGAGI come from the germline V gene. In DNA, the CDR3 is TGTGCCAGCAGACGACAGGGGGAGTACGAGCAGTACTTC. Its protein product is CASRRQGEYEQYF.

The V call is TRBV10-3, the J call TRBJ2-5; TRBD1 is a possible D gene (6 bases). The length of the CDR3 is 14 residues. The germline V and J ends were trimmed by 0 bases and 3 bases, with 8 bases remaining between them. CDR1 is ENHRY and CDR2 is SYGVKD in the germline V gene. The CDR3 DNA reads as TGTGCCATCAGTGAGTCGGCAGGGGAAGAGACCCAGTACTTC. Translation: CAISESAGEETQYF.

The V and J genes are TRBV5-8 and TRBJ1-5; D remains ambiguous. This CDR3 is 17 amino acids long. V was pared by 2 bases and J by 0 bases, with 15 bases between. Germline CDR1 is SGHTS and CDR2 is YDEGEE. The CDR3 loop reads CASSLMLLRYSNQPQHF. CDR3 DNA sequence: TGTGCCAGCAGCTTAATGTTACTGAGGTATAGCAATCAGCCCCAGCATTTT.

The rearrangement links TRBV19 to TRBJ1-4; D remains unclear. Germline V gene sequence: CDR1 LNHDA, CDR2 SQIVND (reference sequence). Trimming stripped 5 bases from V and 0 bases from J, with 13 bases between. CDR3 length: 16 amino acids. The CDR3 is CASSPRLLATNEKLFF. For the CDR3, the DNA is TGTGCCAGTAGTCCCCGGTTACTTGCAACTAATGAAAAACTGTTTTTT.

The chain links TRBV6-2 or TRBV6-3 to TRBJ2-1; TRBD2 aligns across 8 bases. This CDR3 contains 14 residues. CDR1 and CDR2 from the germline V gene are MNHEY and SVGEGT. The V segment lost 6 bases and the J segment 9 bases; nucleotides outside the gene matches: 10. The CDR3 region has the DNA TGTGCCAGCAGCCCGGGACTAGAGACGGCTGAGCAGTTCTTC. Amino acids: CASSPGLETAEQFF.

The chain is built from TRBV3-1 (or the pseudogene TRBV3-2) and TRBJ2-2; maybe TRBD2 (6 bases). Germline CDR1 reads LGHDT; CDR2 reads YNNKEL (reference sequence). V lost 4 bases and J 4 bases, leaving 10 bases between the germline ends. This CDR3 spans 14 amino acids. This chain's CDR3 is CASSRLEGTGELFF. DNA for the CDR3: TGTGCCAGCAGCCGACTAGAGGGCACCGGGGAGCTGTTTTTT.

This chain links TRBV12-3 or TRBV12-4 with TRBJ1-2, with D possibly TRBD1 on 5 matching bases. The V end was cut by 7 bases, the J end by 2 bases, with 11 bases between. This CDR3 contains 13 residues. CDR3 loop: CASTPDTNYGYTF. In nucleotides, the CDR3 is TGTGCCAGCACCCCGGACACGAACTATGGCTACACCTTC.

This chain links TRBV19 with TRBJ1-5; tentatively, D is TRBD1 (5 bases). Germline CDR1 is LNHDA and CDR2 is SQIVND (reference sequence). This CDR3 is built from 12 residues. The ends were cut back, 5 bases at V and 13 bases at J, with 15 bases in the middle. This CDR3 reads CASSPGFSKQHF. CDR3 nucleotide sequence: TGTGCCAGTAGTCCAGGGTTCTCCAAGCAGCATTTT.

V gene TRBV5-8 combines with J gene TRBJ2-6; D remains ambiguous. This CDR3 region has 17 residues. The V end lost 0 bases, the J end lost 0 bases, and 10 bases lay between the germline ends. Germline V gives CDR1 SGHTS, CDR2 YDEGEE. The DNA of the CDR3 is TGTGCCAGCAGCTTGGTGTACGCCAGCTCTGGGGCCAACGTCCTGACTTTC. It yields the protein CASSLVYASSGANVLTF.

V usage is TRBV5-1 and J usage is TRBJ1-1; a possible D gene is TRBD1 (5 bases). Germline assignment: CDR1 SGHRS and CDR2 YFSETQ. The length of the CDR3 is 14 residues. Trimming shortened V by 0 bases and J by 5 bases, and 11 bases separated the two germline ends. In DNA, the CDR3 is TGCGCCAGCAGCTTGGCGGGGGTTGGTACTGAAGCTTTCTTT. It translates to CASSLAGVGTEAFF.

The V gene is TRBV19, the J gene TRBJ2-1; 9 nucleotides agree with TRBD2. The trim removed 0 bases at V and 7 bases at J, leaving 4 bases unmatched. The CDR3 spans 15 residues. CDR1 is LNHDA, CDR2 SQIVND, per germline (reference sequence). The CDR3 nucleotides read TGTGCCAGTAGTATAGATGCGGGAGGGCCGAATGAGCAGTTCTTC. It specifies CASSIDAGGPNEQFF.

This clone has a handful of counts. The rearrangement links TRBV5-1 to TRBJ2-7, with TRBD1 matching over 7 bases. Trimming removed 4 bases from V and 2 bases from J; junction bases left unmatched: 15. The CDR3 consists of 17 residues. Germline CDR1 reads SGHRS; CDR2 reads YFSETQ. CDR3 sequence (DNA): TGCGCCAGCAGCCAAACATTCACCGCCGACAGGGCCTACGAGCAGTACTTC. This encodes CASSQTFTADRAYEQYF.

The DNA for the CDR3 is TGTGCCATCAGTGGACAAGGCGGGGGGAAAGCTTTCTTT. This sequence encodes CAISGQGGGKAFF. This chain connects TRBV10-3 to TRBJ1-1; the D gene is possibly TRBD1 (5 bases). The CDR3 is 13 amino acids. Germline V gives CDR1 ENHRY, CDR2 SYGVKD. V gave up 4 bases and J gave up 9 bases, with 15 bases separating them.

This rearrangement joins TRBV4-1 to TRBJ2-6; 7 bases are shared with TRBD1. Trimming took 1 base from V and 0 from J; bases not matched to a gene: 9. The CDR3 sequence is 19 residues long. Germline assignment: CDR1 MGHRA and CDR2 YSYEKL. As DNA, the CDR3 is TGCGCCAGCAGCCAAGCGGGTAGGGACAGATTCTCTGGGGCCAACGTCCTGACTTTC. Its protein product is CASSQAGRDRFSGANVLTF.

This chain joins TRBV21-1 and TRBJ1-2; the table's D call, TRBD1, was not checked against the DNA. TRBV21-1 is a recognized pseudogene. This CDR3 comprises 16 residues. The CDR3 loop reads CASSRRTGGSRYGYTF. In DNA form, the CDR3 reads TGTGCCAGCAGCAGACGGACAGGGGGCAGTCGGTATGGCTACACCTTC.

The chain joins TRBV5-1 to TRBJ2-5, with D tentatively TRBD2 (6 bases). Germline V lookup: CDR1 SGHRS, CDR2 YFSETQ. V shed 4 bases and J shed 2 bases, with 15 bases lying between them. This CDR3 is built from 15 residues. Written as DNA, the CDR3 is TGCGCCAGCAGCACCTCAGGACTACAACAAGAGACCCAGTACTTC. This translates into CASSTSGLQQETQYF.

The J gene is TRBJ1-6, the V gene TRBV14; the match to TRBD1 covers 7 bases. Unmatched junction bases numbered 9, after V lost 4 bases and J lost 9 bases. Germline CDR1 SGHDN, CDR2 FVKESK. This CDR3 has 15 residues. CDR3 residues: CASSRGRTGVSPLHF. The CDR3 DNA follows: TGTGCCAGCAGCCGAGGTAGGACAGGCGTTTCACCCCTCCACTTT.

The chain combines TRBV29-1 with TRBJ1-1; TRBD1 is a possible D gene (5 bases). Germline lookup yields CDR1 SQVTM and CDR2 ANQGSEA. Trimming cost V 6 bases and J 3 bases, with 17 bases left between them. This CDR3 has 14 amino acids. The CDR3 sequence is CSVLVTGGYTEAFF. In DNA, the CDR3 is TGCAGCGTCCTGGTGACGGGGGGATACACTGAAGCTTTCTTT.

The V and J genes are TRBV27 and TRBJ1-4, with 7 bases lining up with TRBD1. This CDR3 has 18 amino acids. Germline V gene lookup returns CDR1 MNHEY and CDR2 SMNVEV (reference sequence). The V segment lost 3 bases and the J segment 0 bases; nucleotides outside the gene matches: 10. The CDR3 sequence is CASSFLTTGVTTNEKLFF. In nucleotides, the CDR3 is TGTGCCAGCAGTTTCCTTACTACAGGGGTCACAACTAATGAAAAACTGTTTTTT.

This chain uses TRBV6-6 with TRBJ2-2; TRBD2 might be the D (7 bases). The V gene lost 0 bases and the J gene lost 1 base, with 9 bases spanning the gap. The germline V gene encodes CDR1 MNHNY and CDR2 SVGAGI (reference sequence). This CDR3 region has 16 residues. The CDR3 DNA is TGTGCCAGCAGTTACTCGGGAGGGGGGAACACCGGGGAGCTGTTTTTT. Translated, it gives CASSYSGGGNTGELFF.

The V call is TRBV18, the J call TRBJ2-5, with D possibly matching TRBD2 (6 bases). V was trimmed by 0 bases and J by 4 bases, leaving 9 bases between them. Germline-derived CDR1 and CDR2 are KGHSH and LQKENI. There are 14 residues in the CDR3. The CDR3 nucleotides read TGTGCCAGCTCACCACCGTCCGGGGGAGAGACCCAGTACTTC. Its protein product is CASSPPSGGETQYF. Filled out from reference TRBV18 and TRBJ2-5, the complete variable domain reads NAGVMQNPRHLVRRRGQEARLRCSPMKGHSHVYWYRQLPEEGLKFMVYLQKENIIDESGMPKERFSAEFPKEGPSILRIQQVVRGDSAAYFCASSPPSGGETQYFGPGTRLLVL.

This sequence joins TRBV2 and TRBJ1-2; TRBD1 is a possible D gene (5 bases). Looked up from germline, CDR1 is SNHLY and CDR2 is FYNNEI. This CDR3 contains 16 residues. V lost 4 bases and J 4 bases, leaving 19 bases between the germline ends. The CDR3 DNA follows: TGTGCCAGCAGTGGGCGGGCGCAGAGGGGAGGCTATGGCTACACCTTC. It yields the protein CASSGRAQRGGYGYTF.

This chain joins TRBV18 and TRBJ1-1; 8 nucleotides agree with TRBD1. Germline V CDR1 and CDR2: KGHSH, LQKENI. With 3 bases clipped from V and 6 bases from J, the junction kept 6 bases outside the gene matches. The length of the CDR3 is 14 residues. CDR3 nucleotide sequence: TGTGCCAGCTCACCCCAACAGGGGGGCCCTGAAGCTTTCTTT. It codes for CASSPQQGGPEAFF.

The chain combines TRBV15 with TRBJ2-3; 11 nucleotides agree with TRBD2. This CDR3 is built from 16 residues. CDR1 and CDR2 (germline): LNHNV, YYDKDF (reference sequence). V was clipped by 5 bases and J by 2 bases; unmatched bases: 6. CDR3 sequence reads: CATSGSLAGDTDTQYF. CDR3 coding DNA: TGTGCCACCAGCGGATCACTAGCGGGGGACACAGATACGCAGTATTTT.

V is TRBV7-3 and J is TRBJ2-7, with D uncertain. The CDR3 loop spans 12 amino acids. Germline CDR1 reads SGHTA; CDR2 reads FQGTGA. V lost 5 bases, J lost 5 bases, and 10 bases lay in between. The CDR3 sequence is CASSMGLNEQYF. CDR3 sequence (DNA): TGTGCCAGCAGCATGGGCCTTAACGAGCAGTACTTC.

The chain employs TRBV5-1 and TRBJ2-3; tentative D call: TRBD2 (5 bases). Between the trimmed V and J ends, which lost 0 bases and 1 base, there was a span of 12 bases. Germline CDR1 reads SGHRS; CDR2 reads YFSETQ. CDR3 length: 16 residues. CDR3 nucleotide sequence: TGCGCCAGCAGCTTGGTCCTAGCTGAGGGCACAGATACGCAGTATTTT. Protein sequence: CASSLVLAEGTDTQYF.

This chain uses TRBV6-5 with TRBJ1-1, with 8 bases fitting TRBD1. The CDR3 has 14 residues. Germline assignment: CDR1 MNHEY and CDR2 SVGAGI. Trimming cost V 6 bases and J 3 bases; bases outside gene matches: 6. CDR3 loop: CASRFRGRDTEAFF. The CDR3 DNA follows: TGTGCCAGCAGGTTCAGGGGGCGCGACACTGAAGCTTTCTTT.

In the case of this clone: The junction departs from germline at one end; a sequencing error may be responsible. The gene calls are TRBV19 and TRBJ2-7; TRBD2 agrees at 9 bases. The V gene's germline CDR1 is LNHDA and CDR2 SQIVND (reference sequence). The CDR3 spans 15 residues. The CDR3 loop reads CASSIKGLAGYEQYF. In DNA form, the CDR3 reads TGTGCCAGCAGTATCAAAGGGCTAGCGGGGTACGAGCAGTACTTC.

The chain recombines TRBV18 with TRBJ2-5; D remains unclear. Germline V gene sequence: CDR1 KGHSH, CDR2 LQKENI. The CDR3 has 13 amino acids. V lost 2 bases and J lost 5, with 9 bases in between. The CDR3: CASSPGQAETQYF. For the CDR3, the DNA is TGTGCCAGCTCACCAGGCCAAGCGGAGACCCAGTACTTC.